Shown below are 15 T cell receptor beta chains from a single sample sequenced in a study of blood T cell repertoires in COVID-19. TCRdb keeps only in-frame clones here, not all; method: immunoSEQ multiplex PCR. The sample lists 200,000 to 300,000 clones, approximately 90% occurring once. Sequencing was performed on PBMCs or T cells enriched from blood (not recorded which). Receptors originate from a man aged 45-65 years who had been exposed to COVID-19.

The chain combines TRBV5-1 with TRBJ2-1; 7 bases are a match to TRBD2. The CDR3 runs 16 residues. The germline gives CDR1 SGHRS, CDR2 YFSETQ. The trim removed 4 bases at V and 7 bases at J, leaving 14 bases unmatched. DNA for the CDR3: TGCGCCAGCAGCGCTCCGTCGGGGGGTGCTGTTAATGAGCAGTTCTTC. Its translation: CASSAPSGGAVNEQFF.

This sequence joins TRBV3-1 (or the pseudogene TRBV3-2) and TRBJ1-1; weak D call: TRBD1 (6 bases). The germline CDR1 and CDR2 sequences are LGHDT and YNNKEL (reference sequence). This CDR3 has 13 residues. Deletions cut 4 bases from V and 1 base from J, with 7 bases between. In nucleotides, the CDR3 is TGTGCCAGCAGCCTACAGGGGAACACTGAAGCTTTCTTT. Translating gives CASSLQGNTEAFF.

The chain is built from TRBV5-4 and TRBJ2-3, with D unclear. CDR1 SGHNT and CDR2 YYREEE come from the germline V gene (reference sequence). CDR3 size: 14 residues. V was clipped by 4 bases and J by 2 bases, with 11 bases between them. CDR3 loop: CASSERGPTDTQYF. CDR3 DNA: TGTGCCAGCAGCGAACGTGGGCCCACAGATACGCAGTATTTT.

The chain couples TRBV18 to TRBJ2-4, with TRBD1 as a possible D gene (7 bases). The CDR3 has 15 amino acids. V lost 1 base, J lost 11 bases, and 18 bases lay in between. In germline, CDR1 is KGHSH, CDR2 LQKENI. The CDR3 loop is CASSPLSGGSSFQYF. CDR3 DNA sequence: TGTGCCAGCTCACCACTATCAGGGGGGTCCTCCTTTCAGTACTTC.

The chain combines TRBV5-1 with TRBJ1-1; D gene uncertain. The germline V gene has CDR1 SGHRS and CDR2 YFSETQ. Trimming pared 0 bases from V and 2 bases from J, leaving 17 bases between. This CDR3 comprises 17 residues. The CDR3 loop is CASSLDPRFEGNTEAFF. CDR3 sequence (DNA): TGCGCCAGCAGCTTGGACCCCCGTTTTGAGGGAAACACTGAAGCTTTCTTT. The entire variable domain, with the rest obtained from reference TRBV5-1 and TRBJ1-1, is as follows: KAGVTQTPRYLIKTRGQQVTLSCSPISGHRSVSWYQQTPGQGLQFLFEYFSETQRNKGNFPGRFSGRQFSNSRSEMNVSTLELGDSALYLCASSLDPRFEGNTEAFFGQGTRLTVV.

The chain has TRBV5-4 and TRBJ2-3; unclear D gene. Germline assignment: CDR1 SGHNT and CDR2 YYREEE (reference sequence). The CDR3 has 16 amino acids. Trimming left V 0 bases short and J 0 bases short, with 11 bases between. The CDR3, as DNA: TGTGCCAGCAGCTTGGCAGGCCCCGGTAGCACAGATACGCAGTATTTT. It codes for CASSLAGPGSTDTQYF.

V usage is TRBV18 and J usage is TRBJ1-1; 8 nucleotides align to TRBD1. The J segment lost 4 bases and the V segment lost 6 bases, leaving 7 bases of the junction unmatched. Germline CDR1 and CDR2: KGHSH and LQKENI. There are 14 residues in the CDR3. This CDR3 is CASSPGQGSTEAFF. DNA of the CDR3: TGTGCCAGCTCTCCCGGACAGGGAAGCACTGAAGCTTTCTTT.

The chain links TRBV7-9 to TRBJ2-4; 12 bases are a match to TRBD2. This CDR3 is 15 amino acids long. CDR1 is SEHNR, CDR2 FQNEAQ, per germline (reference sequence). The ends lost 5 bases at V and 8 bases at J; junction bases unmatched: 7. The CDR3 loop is CASSHASGGADIQYF. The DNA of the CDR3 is TGTGCCAGCAGCCACGCTAGCGGGGGGGCGGACATTCAGTACTTC.

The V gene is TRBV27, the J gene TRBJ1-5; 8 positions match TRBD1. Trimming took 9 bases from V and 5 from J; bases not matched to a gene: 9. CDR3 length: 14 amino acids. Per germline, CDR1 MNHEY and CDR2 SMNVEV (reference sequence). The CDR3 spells CASSPQGADQPQHF. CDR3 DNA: TGTGCCAGTAGTCCTCAGGGGGCGGATCAGCCCCAGCATTTT.

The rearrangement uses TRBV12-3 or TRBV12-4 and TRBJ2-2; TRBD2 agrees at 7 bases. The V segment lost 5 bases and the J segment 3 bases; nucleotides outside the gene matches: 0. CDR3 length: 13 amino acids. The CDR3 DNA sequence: TGTGCCAGCAGTACTAGCGACACCGGGGAGCTGTTTTTT. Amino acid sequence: CASSTSDTGELFF.

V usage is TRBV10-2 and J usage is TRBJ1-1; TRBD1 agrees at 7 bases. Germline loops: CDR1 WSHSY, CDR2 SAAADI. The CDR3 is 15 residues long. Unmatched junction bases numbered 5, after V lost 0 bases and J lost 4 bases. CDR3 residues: CASSESGGWGTEAFF. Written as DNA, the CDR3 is TGCGCCAGCAGTGAGTCAGGGGGCTGGGGCACTGAAGCTTTCTTT.

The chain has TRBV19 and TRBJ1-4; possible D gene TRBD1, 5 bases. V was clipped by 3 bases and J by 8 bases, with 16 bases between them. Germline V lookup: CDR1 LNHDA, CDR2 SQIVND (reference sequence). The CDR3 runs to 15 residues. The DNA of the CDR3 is TGTGCCAGTAGTATTATAAACCAGGGTGGAGAAAAACTGTTTTTT. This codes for CASSIINQGGEKLFF.

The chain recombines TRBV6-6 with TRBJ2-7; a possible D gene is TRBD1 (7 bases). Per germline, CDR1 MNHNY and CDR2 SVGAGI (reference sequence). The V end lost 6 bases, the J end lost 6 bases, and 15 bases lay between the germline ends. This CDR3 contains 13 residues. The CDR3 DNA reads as TGTGCCAGCAGAGACCAGGGGGGACTCGAGCAGTACTTC. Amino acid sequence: CASRDQGGLEQYF.

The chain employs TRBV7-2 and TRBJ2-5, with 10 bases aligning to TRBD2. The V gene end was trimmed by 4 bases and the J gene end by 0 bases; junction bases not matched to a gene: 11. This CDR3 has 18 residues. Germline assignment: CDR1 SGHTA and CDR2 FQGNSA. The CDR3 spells CASSSWTSGGMYQETQYF. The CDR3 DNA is TGTGCCAGCAGCTCCTGGACTAGCGGAGGGATGTACCAAGAGACCCAGTACTTC.

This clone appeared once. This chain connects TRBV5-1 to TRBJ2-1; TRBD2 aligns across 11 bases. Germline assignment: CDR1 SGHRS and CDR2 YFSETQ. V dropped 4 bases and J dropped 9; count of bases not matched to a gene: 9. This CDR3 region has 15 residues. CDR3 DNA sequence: TGCGCCAGCAGCAACCAGACTAGCGGGATTGGTGAGCAGTTCTTC. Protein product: CASSNQTSGIGEQFF.